This entry lists 20 T cell receptor beta chains sequenced from one sample in a study of post-analysis software for immune sequencing data. Tagging with unique molecular identifiers was a feature of the TCR beta cDNA libraries. TCRdb redid the calling of the PCR reads with MiXCR, one entry per CDR3 protein. Of about 400,000 distinct CDR3 sequences detected, roughly 36% appear once; the ten largest clones hold around an eighth. General study results and limits: Relative to controls, patients had about five TRBV segments at higher frequency, with TRBV5-6, TRBV5-1 and TRBV20-1 among these.

The antigens for these receptors are not known. What was sequenced was blood. Source of these receptors: a girl aged 10-17 years with multiple sclerosis.

The chain has TRBV10-3 and TRBJ2-7; 8 bases align to TRBD1. V lost 6 bases, J lost 1 base, and 5 bases stayed unmatched. CDR3 length equals 14 residues. CDR1 ENHRY and CDR2 SYGVKD come from the germline V gene. Here the CDR3 reads CAIRTGTGSYEQYF. The CDR3 DNA reads TGTGCCATCAGAACCGGGACAGGATCCTACGAGCAGTACTTC.

This rearrangement joins TRBV20-1 to TRBJ1-6; D is uncertain. Per the germline V gene, CDR1 is DFQATT and CDR2 is SNEGSKA (reference sequence). There are 17 residues in the CDR3. V lost 0 bases and J lost 9, with 21 bases in between. CDR3 loop: CSARDGLGSGLSSPLHF. The CDR3 DNA sequence: TGCAGTGCTAGAGATGGGTTGGGATCTGGGCTAAGTTCACCCCTCCACTTT.

The V and J genes are TRBV7-2 and TRBJ1-5; D remains unclear. Deletions cut 1 base from V and 3 bases from J, with 7 bases between. Germline assignment: CDR1 SGHTA and CDR2 FQGNSA. The CDR3 spans 14 residues. CDR3: CASSLDGNNQPQHF. DNA of the CDR3: TGTGCCAGCAGCTTAGATGGAAACAATCAGCCCCAGCATTTT.

This clonotype has a handful of counts. The chain has TRBV5-1 and TRBJ2-7; 11 nucleotides align to TRBD2. The CDR3 runs to 15 residues. V lost 0 bases, J lost 4 bases, and 3 bases stayed unmatched. Looked up from germline, CDR1 is SGHRS and CDR2 is YFSETQ. CDR3 bases: TGCGCCAGCAGCTTGGCTGGGACTAGCGGATACGAGCAGTACTTC. As protein: CASSLAGTSGYEQYF.

This clonotype was seen a few times. The V and J genes are TRBV25-1 and TRBJ2-7, with 7 bases aligning to TRBD2. Per germline, CDR1 MGHDK and CDR2 SYGVNS. V lost 3 bases to trimming and J lost 2 bases; unmatched junction nucleotides: 1. The CDR3 consists of 13 residues. DNA of the CDR3: TGTGCCAGCAGTGACGGGACTACCTACGAGCAGTACTTC. Protein sequence: CASSDGTTYEQYF.

V gene TRBV6-2 or TRBV6-3 combines with J gene TRBJ2-7; D possibly uses TRBD1 or TRBD2 (6 bases each). Trimming stripped 7 bases from V and 2 bases from J, with 18 bases between. This CDR3 region has 15 residues. Germline assignment: CDR1 MNHEY and CDR2 SVGEGT. The DNA of the CDR3 is TGTGCCAGCACCCAGTGGGGGGCAAAGCCCTACGAGCAGTACTTC. Its protein product is CASTQWGAKPYEQYF.

This clonotype has more than one count but fewer than ten. The rearrangement uses TRBV6-5 and TRBJ2-3; D gene ambiguous. The V gene's germline CDR1 is MNHEY and CDR2 SVGAGI. The CDR3 has 15 residues. Trimming took 2 bases from V and 4 from J, leaving 13 bases between them. This CDR3 reads CASSYDSNLADTQYF. Here the CDR3 DNA reads TGTGCCAGCAGTTACGATTCAAATTTAGCAGATACGCAGTATTTT.

This clonotype has just one count. The genes are TRBV19 and TRBJ2-1; D remains unclear. Germline V gene data show CDR1 as LNHDA and CDR2 as SQIVND (reference sequence). The ends were cut back, 4 bases at V and 5 bases at J, with 9 bases in the middle. The CDR3 runs 13 residues. CDR3 in DNA: TGTGCCAGTAGTACAGGTATCAACAATGAGCAGTTCTTC. This encodes CASSTGINNEQFF.

V gene TRBV24-1 combines with J gene TRBJ2-1; tentative D call: TRBD2 (5 bases). From germline, CDR1 is KGHDR and CDR2 SFDVKD. The CDR3 spans 13 residues. Trimming left V 1 base short and J 7 bases short, with 7 bases between. CDR3 in amino acids: CATSDFPGNEQFF. CDR3 coding DNA: TGTGCCACCAGTGATTTCCCGGGAAATGAGCAGTTCTTC.

This clonotype turned up a few times. The CDR3 DNA is TGCGCCAGCAGCCAAGAGGAACTAGCGGCGTCTAGCACAGATACGCAGTATTTT. Its protein is CASSQEELAASSTDTQYF. The chain uses TRBV4-1 and TRBJ2-3, with 8 bases identical to TRBD2. The germline V gene encodes CDR1 MGHRA and CDR2 YSYEKL. CDR3 length: 18 residues. The junction had 8 bases not matched to a gene; V was cut back by 0 bases and J by 0 bases.

V is TRBV10-3 and J is TRBJ2-7; possibly TRBD1 or TRBD2 for D (6 bases each). Trimming shortened V by 2 bases and J by 1 base, and 12 bases separated the two germline ends. This CDR3 spans 15 amino acids. CDR1 is ENHRY and CDR2 is SYGVKD in the germline V gene. The CDR3 DNA follows: TGTGCCATCAGTGAGATGGGGGGCTTGTCCTACGAGCAGTACTTC. Protein product: CAISEMGGLSYEQYF.

The V gene is TRBV6-5, the J gene TRBJ2-3; D perhaps matches TRBD2 (5 bases). CDR1 and CDR2 from the germline V gene are MNHEY and SVGAGI. CDR3 length: 14 residues. Deletions cut 2 bases from V and 2 bases from J, with 8 bases between. The CDR3 here is CASSYRLATDTQYF. The DNA of the CDR3 is TGTGCCAGCAGTTACCGGCTAGCCACAGATACGCAGTATTTT.

This chain connects TRBV2 to TRBJ1-4; D might be TRBD1 (5 bases). V lost 6 bases and J 4 bases, leaving 15 bases between the germline ends. Germline V gene sequence: CDR1 SNHLY, CDR2 FYNNEI. The CDR3 loop spans 15 amino acids. CDR3: CASSPPGLGNEKLFF. Here the CDR3 DNA reads TGTGCCAGCAGCCCTCCGGGACTCGGTAATGAAAAACTGTTTTTT.

This clonotype has a handful of counts. This chain connects TRBV7-2 to TRBJ1-4; 7 bases are shared with TRBD1. This CDR3 is 16 amino acids long. Germline-derived CDR1 and CDR2 are SGHTA and FQGNSA. The V segment lost 4 bases and the J segment 4 bases; nucleotides outside the gene matches: 9. CDR3 region: CASSSLGGQINEKLFF. The CDR3 coding sequence is TGTGCCAGCAGCTCACTCGGGGGACAGATTAATGAAAAACTGTTTTTT.

CDR3 residues: CASSLGGAYEQFF. CDR3 bases: TGCGCCAGCAGCTTAGGGGGAGCCTACGAGCAGTTCTTC. V usage is TRBV5-1 and J usage is TRBJ2-1; D might be TRBD1 (6 bases). Germline loops: CDR1 SGHRS, CDR2 YFSETQ. This CDR3 is 13 amino acids long. Deletions cut 2 bases from V and 10 bases from J, with 13 bases between.

V gene TRBV5-1 combines with J gene TRBJ2-6; perhaps TRBD1 as D (6 bases). The length of the CDR3 is 17 residues. Trimming cost V 4 bases and J 2 bases, with 16 bases left between them. The V gene's germline CDR1 is SGHRS and CDR2 YFSETQ. The CDR3 coding sequence is TGCGCCAGCAGCAGCGCGCAGGGGATGGCTGGGGCCAACGTCCTGACTTTC. Its translation is CASSSAQGMAGANVLTF.

This clonotype was seen a few times. This chain connects TRBV27 to TRBJ1-2; the D is unclear. V was shortened by 3 bases and J by 2 bases, with 7 bases between the two germline ends. Germline CDR1 reads MNHEY; CDR2 reads SMNVEV (reference sequence). This CDR3 has 13 residues. The CDR3 DNA sequence: TGTGCCAGCAGTTTCAAGGAGAACTATGGCTACACCTTC. Translation gives CASSFKENYGYTF.

The chain recombines TRBV5-5 with TRBJ2-1, with 7 bases matching TRBD2. The CDR3 consists of 15 residues. Germline CDR1 reads SGHKS; CDR2 reads YYEKEE (reference sequence). Losses at the gene ends were 0 bases for V and 10 bases for J; bases not matched to a gene: 10. The CDR3 coding sequence is TGTGCCAGCAGCTTGGGAAGGACTAGGTCCCGGGAGCAGTTCTTC. The encoded protein is CASSLGRTRSREQFF.

The chain links TRBV19 to TRBJ2-1; the D is unclear. Trimming removed 3 bases at V and 12 bases at J, with 15 bases between. Germline assignment: CDR1 LNHDA and CDR2 SQIVND (reference sequence). This CDR3 is 13 amino acids long. The CDR3: CASSISGHSGQFF. As DNA, the CDR3 is TGTGCCAGTAGTATTTCGGGCCACTCGGGGCAGTTCTTC.

The J gene is TRBJ2-7, the V gene TRBV5-1; D could derive from TRBD1 or TRBD2 (5 bases each). The CDR3 is 16 residues long. V was clipped by 1 base and J by 5 bases, with 19 bases between them. Germline assignment: CDR1 SGHRS and CDR2 YFSETQ. CDR3 in DNA: TGCGCCAGCAGCTTGCCCCTAGAGGGGATCCTAGACGAGCAGTACTTC. Translation: CASSLPLEGILDEQYF. The variable domain in full, with the rest retrieved from reference TRBV5-1 and TRBJ2-7, is KAGVTQTPRYLIKTRGQQVTLSCSPISGHRSVSWYQQTPGQGLQFLFEYFSETQRNKGNFPGRFSGRQFSNSRSEMNVSTLELGDSALYLCASSLPLEGILDEQYFGPGTRLTVT.